This is a list of T cell receptor beta chains from one sample in a study of blood T cells in healthy people across ages. TCRdb reprocessed the 5' RACE reads with MiXCR, giving one entry per CDR3 protein. The data show over 700,000 distinct CDR3 sequences, approximately 25% seen once. These data also featured in a second study, about T cells of mothers and their children.

Sequenced input: blood. The source of these receptors is a boy younger than 18 in good health. Both conserved end residues are part of each CDR3. The D gene is left open where the match is weak. Clone size, where shown, is once, few, many, or a class for clones that have expanded.

size: -; V: TRBV3-1; J: TRBJ2-5; D: -; CDR3: CASSQVVSVTGETQYF; DNA: TGTGCCAGCAGCCAAGTGGTTAGCGTCACGGGTGAGACCCAGTACTTC
size: few; V: TRBV20-1; J: TRBJ1-6; D: TRBD1; CDR3: CSARDRSRGNSPLHF; DNA: TGCAGTGCTAGAGATCGATCCAGGGGGAATTCACCCCTCCACTTT
size: -; V: TRBV29-1; J: TRBJ1-1; D: TRBD1; CDR3: CSARDRPNTEAFF; DNA: TGCAGCGCCAGGGACAGACCGAACACTGAAGCTTTCTTT
size: few; V: TRBV7-2; J: TRBJ2-1; D: -; CDR3: CASSSTSSEYNEQFF; DNA: TGTGCCAGCAGCTCAACCTCTTCGGAGTACAATGAGCAGTTCTTC
size: -; V: TRBV5-6; J: TRBJ2-5; D: TRBD1; CDR3: CASSSPTTGAQETQYF; DNA: TGTGCCAGCAGCTCCCCAACTACAGGGGCCCAAGAGACCCAGTACTTC
size: few; V: TRBV7-6; J: TRBJ2-5; D: TRBD1; CDR3: CASSLSSRTGQGEQYF; DNA: TGTGCCAGCAGCTTAAGTTCCCGGACAGGCCAGGGAGAGCAGTACTTC
size: -; V: TRBV20-1; J: TRBJ1-2; D: TRBD1; CDR3: CSAMDPGQADGYTF; DNA: TGCAGTGCTATGGATCCGGGACAGGCTGATGGCTACACCTTC
size: few; V: TRBV20-1; J: TRBJ2-7; D: TRBD2; CDR3: CSAPNPTSGSNTNEQYF; DNA: TGCAGTGCTCCGAACCCGACTAGCGGGAGTAATACCAACGAGCAGTACTTC
size: few; V: TRBV27; J: TRBJ1-1; D: -; CDR3: CASSFLGVNTEAFF; DNA: TGTGCCAGCAGTTTCTTGGGGGTGAACACTGAAGCTTTCTTT
size: -; V: TRBV7-9; J: TRBJ2-5; D: -; CDR3: CALGAYQETQYF; DNA: TGTGCCCTCGGAGCGTACCAAGAGACCCAGTACTTC
size: -; V: TRBV20-1; J: TRBJ1-5; D: -; CDR3: CSAKQGNQPQHF; DNA: TGCAGTGCCAAACAGGGAAATCAGCCCCAGCATTTT
size: -; V: TRBV5-6; J: TRBJ2-1; D: -; CDR3: CASSWGRLRGEQFF; DNA: TGTGCCAGCAGCTGGGGACGCCTGAGGGGTGAGCAGTTCTTC
size: -; V: TRBV12-3/TRBV12-4; J: TRBJ2-7; D: TRBD1; CDR3: CASSEPGQNYEQYF; DNA: TGTGCCAGCAGCGAACCGGGACAGAATTACGAGCAGTACTTC
size: -; V: TRBV7-2; J: TRBJ2-7; D: TRBD2; CDR3: CASSFPWGTSGDEQYF; DNA: TGTGCCAGCAGCTTCCCGTGGGGGACTAGCGGGGACGAGCAGTACTTC
size: -; V: TRBV7-9; J: TRBJ1-2; D: -; CDR3: CASSLGDMPGYTF; DNA: TGTGCCAGCAGCCTAGGGGACATGCCTGGCTACACCTTC
size: -; V: TRBV7-9; J: TRBJ2-3; D: -; CDR3: CASSYQADTQYF; DNA: TGTGCCAGCAGCTACCAGGCTGATACGCAGTATTTT
size: -; V: TRBV12-3/TRBV12-4; J: TRBJ2-1; D: -; CDR3: CASSLLSAAYNEQFF; DNA: TGTGCCAGCAGCCTCCTCTCGGCGGCCTACAATGAGCAGTTCTTC
size: -; V: TRBV4-1; J: TRBJ2-7; D: TRBD1; CDR3: CASSQDMGQGSGEQYF; DNA: TGCGCCAGCAGCCAAGATATGGGACAGGGGTCGGGCGAGCAGTACTTC
size: few; V: TRBV7-2; J: TRBJ2-1; D: -; CDR3: CASSLAEGSGNNEQFF; DNA: TGTGCCAGCAGCTTAGCGGAGGGTAGCGGAAACAATGAGCAGTTCTTC
size: -; V: TRBV3-1; J: TRBJ1-2; D: -; CDR3: CASSQVLPDYNYGYTF; DNA: TGTGCCAGCAGCCAAGTTCTGCCGGATTATAACTATGGCTACACCTTC
size: -; V: TRBV29-1; J: TRBJ1-5; D: -; CDR3: CSVQANQDQPQHF; DNA: TGCAGCGTTCAGGCAAATCAAGATCAGCCCCAGCATTTT
size: -; V: TRBV7-9; J: TRBJ2-1; D: -; CDR3: CASSWSDNEQFF; DNA: TGTGCCAGCAGCTGGAGCGACAATGAGCAGTTCTTC
size: many; V: TRBV7-9; J: TRBJ2-5; D: TRBD2; CDR3: CASSRGGETQYF; DNA: TGTGCCAGCAGTCGGGGGGGGGAGACCCAGTACTTC
size: few; V: TRBV29-1; J: TRBJ2-1; D: -; CDR3: CSARSGRSSYNEQFF; DNA: TGCAGCGCCCGTTCTGGCAGAAGCTCCTACAATGAGCAGTTCTTC
size: few; V: TRBV25-1; J: TRBJ2-1; D: -; CDR3: CASSDPQRLASNEQFF; DNA: TGTGCCAGCAGTGACCCCCAGAGGCTAGCAAGCAATGAGCAGTTCTTC
size: -; V: TRBV29-1; J: TRBJ2-7; D: -; CDR3: CSVDGGLEYEQYF; DNA: TGCAGCGTTGATGGGGGACTCGAGTACGAGCAGTACTTC
size: -; V: TRBV29-1; J: TRBJ2-7; D: -; CDR3: CSVRRPVYEQYF; DNA: TGCAGCGTTCGTAGACCGGTGTACGAGCAGTACTTC
size: few; V: TRBV20-1; J: TRBJ1-1; D: -; CDR3: CSAREGLSMNTEAFF; DNA: TGCAGTGCTCGAGAGGGACTTTCAATGAACACTGAAGCTTTCTTT
size: -; V: TRBV5-1; J: TRBJ2-1; D: -; CDR3: CASIEDPSSYNEQFF; DNA: TGCGCCAGCATTGAGGACCCTAGCTCCTACAATGAGCAGTTCTTC
size: few; V: TRBV7-2; J: TRBJ1-1; D: -; CDR3: CASSTQALNTEAFF; DNA: TGTGCCAGCAGCACCCAAGCTTTGAACACTGAAGCTTTCTTT
size: few; V: TRBV25-1; J: TRBJ2-7; D: -; CDR3: CASSEYGSGDEQYF; DNA: TGTGCCAGCAGTGAATACGGCTCCGGAGACGAGCAGTACTTC
size: few; V: TRBV27; J: TRBJ2-5; D: TRBD1; CDR3: CASSLFPGGDVGTQYF; DNA: TGTGCCAGCAGTTTATTTCCAGGGGGCGACGTCGGGACCCAGTACTTC
size: few; V: TRBV20-1; J: TRBJ2-3; D: -; CDR3: CSARSSQGITDTQYF; DNA: TGCAGTGCTAGAAGTTCGCAGGGTATCACAGATACGCAGTATTTT
size: many; V: TRBV29-1; J: TRBJ2-4; D: -; CDR3: CSYEDGHADNIQYF; DNA: TGCAGCTATGAGGACGGACATGCCGACAACATTCAGTACTTC
size: few; V: TRBV7-9; J: TRBJ2-1; D: TRBD1; CDR3: CASSLGDRGYEQFF; DNA: TGTGCCAGCAGCTTAGGGGACAGGGGCTATGAGCAGTTCTTC
size: -; V: TRBV15; J: TRBJ2-2; D: TRBD1; CDR3: CATSPLRRTGDTGELFF; DNA: TGTGCCACCAGCCCCCTCAGGAGGACAGGGGACACCGGGGAGCTGTTTTTT
size: -; V: TRBV9; J: TRBJ2-7; D: -; CDR3: CASSVAGARSGEQYF; DNA: TGTGCCAGCAGCGTAGCGGGGGCGCGCTCGGGCGAGCAGTACTTC
size: -; V: TRBV29-1; J: TRBJ2-1; D: -; CDR3: CSVEETAGEQFF; DNA: TGCAGCGTTGAAGAGACAGCTGGTGAGCAGTTCTTC
size: -; V: TRBV5-1; J: TRBJ1-1; D: -; CDR3: CASSLKESNTEAFF; DNA: TGCGCCAGCAGCTTGAAGGAATCGAACACTGAAGCTTTCTTT
size: -; V: TRBV6-5; J: TRBJ2-5; D: -; CDR3: CASSYDRGTQYF; DNA: TGTGCCAGCAGTTACGATCGCGGCACCCAGTACTTC
size: -; V: TRBV29-1; J: TRBJ1-1; D: -; CDR3: CSVALGGDTEAFF; DNA: TGCAGCGTTGCCCTAGGTGGGGACACTGAAGCTTTCTTT
size: few; V: TRBV5-8; J: TRBJ2-3; D: -; CDR3: CASSLGRGKAHTDTQYF; DNA: TGTGCCAGCAGCTTGGGAAGGGGGAAAGCCCACACAGATACGCAGTATTTT
size: few; V: TRBV12-3/TRBV12-4; J: TRBJ1-1; D: TRBD1; CDR3: CASSPPGTGEAFF; DNA: TGTGCCAGCAGTCCACCCGGGACAGGAGAAGCTTTCTTT
size: few; V: TRBV4-3; J: TRBJ2-5; D: -; CDR3: CASSQVYNQETQYF; DNA: TGCGCCAGCAGCCAAGTGTACAACCAAGAGACCCAGTACTTC
size: few; V: TRBV6-6; J: TRBJ1-6; D: -; CDR3: CASGLMGGPYNSPLHF; DNA: TGTGCCAGCGGGCTAATGGGCGGACCTTATAATTCACCCCTCCACTTT
size: -; V: TRBV25-1; J: TRBJ2-1; D: -; CDR3: CASSEQGGEQFF; DNA: TGTGCCAGCAGTGAACAGGGGGGTGAGCAGTTCTTC
size: -; V: TRBV6-2/TRBV6-3; J: TRBJ2-7; D: -; CDR3: CASSSGGPPYEQYF; DNA: TGTGCCAGCAGTTCCGGGGGGCCTCCCTACGAGCAGTACTTC
size: few; V: TRBV12-3/TRBV12-4; J: TRBJ1-4; D: -; CDR3: CASSLSGSNEKLFF; DNA: TGTGCCAGCAGTTTATCAGGGTCCAATGAAAAACTGTTTTTT
size: -; V: TRBV12-2; J: TRBJ2-7; D: -; CDR3: CASRLEGNKDRDRSLYEQYF; DNA: TGTGCAAGTCGCTTAGAAGGGAATAAGGACAGGGACCGTTCTCTCTACGAGCAGTACTTC